The present entry profiles one T cell receptor (beta chain) with its context. Its antigen remains unidentified. Assay used: immunoSEQ multiplex PCR; TCRdb lists only in-frame clones, some missing. This table holds 68,000 or so clones, roughly 93% found once. This sample was taken from a study of lymphopenia after photon versus proton radiotherapy. Study results and limitations: Post-nadir diversity loss with photons came from oligoclonal expansion, particularly CD8+ Temra cells. Post-nadir TCR diversity decline inversely tracked overall survival among those who died.

The CDR3 loop spans 14 amino acids. V was clipped by 0 bases and J by 6 bases, with 9 bases between them. Per the germline V gene, CDR1 is LGHNA and CDR2 is YSLEER. V is TRBV4-3 and J is TRBJ2-1; D gene ambiguous. The sequences come from peripheral blood, collected from a patient treated with photon-based radiotherapy. The sequence derives from a woman in her seventies with pancreatic cancer. Written as DNA, the CDR3 is TGCGCCAGCAGCCAAGAAGCACGGATCAATGAGCAGTTCTTC. It is translated as CASSQEARINEQFF.